The 14 T cell receptor beta chains in this list originate from one sample, sequenced in a study of blood T cells in healthy people across ages (dated by TCRdb to between 2014 and 2017). Libraries were made using 5' RACE. TCRdb records Illumina HiSeq 2500 as the sequencer. A second PCR of 7 to 11 cycles was performed with a sample-barcoded 5' primer and a J-beta primer mix. TCRdb's own reprocessing of the public reads used fastp at Q25 and MiXCR and kept productive beta chains. Every CDR3 protein is listed once, alongside the most common genes and DNA of its rows. Present in this sample are 600,000 or so distinct CDR3 sequences, 20% to 25% of which were seen just once. The ten largest clonotypes hold 3.5% to 4% of the sample. Sequenced sample: blood. The receptors were sampled from an older man in good health.

The chain recombines TRBV5-1 with TRBJ1-5; D is perhaps TRBD1 (6 bases). The CDR3 spans 15 residues. Trimming stripped 4 bases from V and 2 bases from J, with 13 bases between. CDR1 SGHRS and CDR2 YFSETQ come from the germline V gene. In DNA, the CDR3 is TGCGCCAGCAGCCCAGGGGTTGGGGGCAATCAGCCCCAGCATTTT. Amino acids: CASSPGVGGNQPQHF.

The sample holds a few counts of this clonotype. This chain links TRBV5-1 with TRBJ2-1; 7 nucleotides match TRBD1. J lost 12 bases, V lost 3 bases, and 18 bases had no gene match. CDR1 and CDR2 (germline): SGHRS, YFSETQ. The CDR3 covers 16 residues. CDR3 DNA: TGCGCCAGCAGCTCCGGAGACAGGGCCAGTTCAATTGGGCAGTTCTTC. Amino acid sequence: CASSSGDRASSIGQFF.

This chain's CDR3 is CASSRATGGTGELFF. The CDR3 coding sequence is TGCGCCAGCAGCCGGGCGACGGGGGGTACCGGGGAGCTGTTTTTT. V gene TRBV4-3 combines with J gene TRBJ2-2, with 7 bases that match TRBD2. CDR1 is LGHNA and CDR2 is YSLEER in the germline V gene. V lost 4 bases and J lost 5; bases outside the gene matches: 7. The CDR3 runs 15 residues.

The chain joins TRBV28 to TRBJ2-3, with 10 bases that match TRBD2. The length of the CDR3 is 16 residues. Per the germline V gene, CDR1 is MDHEN and CDR2 is SYDVKM. The trim removed 10 bases at V and 5 bases at J, leaving 15 bases unmatched. The CDR3 reads CATQAPSLAGRDTQYF. In DNA form, the CDR3 reads TGTGCCACCCAAGCCCCTTCACTAGCGGGGAGAGATACGCAGTATTTT.

In its sample, this clonotype was seen many times. V and J are TRBV19 and TRBJ2-5; the match to TRBD2 covers 7 bases. Trimming cost V 9 bases and J 4 bases; bases outside gene matches: 14. CDR1 and CDR2 from the germline V gene are LNHDA and SQIVND (reference sequence). The CDR3 sequence is 15 residues long. The CDR3 spells CASAPGLRLAETQYF. The CDR3 nucleotides are TGTGCCAGCGCCCCGGGACTACGCCTAGCAGAGACCCAGTACTTC.

In this sample, this clonotype turned up a few times. This CDR3 reads CSARDSAGQLYNEQFF. CDR3 DNA sequence: TGCAGTGCTAGAGACTCCGCGGGACAGCTCTACAATGAGCAGTTCTTC. The rearrangement joins TRBV20-1 to TRBJ2-7; TRBD1 might be the D (7 bases). The last part of the DNA fits TRBJ2-1 better; the J call may be wrong. Germline CDR1 DFQATT, CDR2 SNEGSKA (reference sequence). The CDR3 is 16 amino acids.

This clonotype was seen repeatedly, ten times or more. The chain combines TRBV12-3 or TRBV12-4 with TRBJ2-3; either TRBD1 or TRBD2 may fit D (5 bases each). The CDR3 sequence is 13 residues long. The V gene lost 8 bases and the J gene lost 2 bases, with 11 bases spanning the gap. The CDR3 DNA follows: TGTGCCAGCTCCCGGGACCACACAGATACGCAGTATTTT. It translates to CASSRDHTDTQYF.

This clonotype has just a few counts. The chain links TRBV29-1 to TRBJ2-3, with 7 bases identical to TRBD1. V lost 5 bases, J lost 2 bases, and 1 base stayed unmatched. Germline loops: CDR1 SQVTM, CDR2 ANQGSEA. The CDR3 consists of 12 residues. CDR3: CSVRGPTDTQYF. The CDR3 DNA is TGCAGCGTTAGGGGGCCCACAGATACGCAGTATTTT.

In this sample, this clonotype turned up many times. The chain joins TRBV7-9 to TRBJ1-2; D might be TRBD1 (6 bases). V shed 5 bases and J shed 0 bases, with 10 bases lying between them. This CDR3 is built from 14 residues. Germline V gives CDR1 SEHNR, CDR2 FQNEAQ (reference sequence). CDR3 nucleotide sequence: TGTGCCAGCAGCGGGGACAATTCTAACTATGGCTACACCTTC. This encodes CASSGDNSNYGYTF.

The J gene is TRBJ1-5, the V gene TRBV5-5, with a weak D call TRBD1 (6 bases). Deletions cut 0 bases from V and 3 bases from J, with 10 bases between. This CDR3 is built from 15 residues. Germline V gene data show CDR1 as SGHKS and CDR2 as YYEKEE (reference sequence). CDR3 sequence (DNA): TGTGCCAGCAGCTTGGCTCCAGGGGTCAATCAGCCCCAGCATTTT. Encoded protein: CASSLAPGVNQPQHF.

This chain uses TRBV9 with TRBJ2-1; TRBD1 aligns across 8 bases. The J call may be mistaken, given a closer DNA end match to TRBJ2-5. Germline CDR1 SGDLS, CDR2 YYNGEE. The CDR3 extends over 14 amino acids. The CDR3 region has the DNA TGTGCCAGCAGCGGACAGGGGAAGCAAGAGACCCAGTACTTC. It translates to CASSGQGKQETQYF.

This clonotype occurred a few times. This sequence joins TRBV6-5 and TRBJ1-2, with D unclear. This CDR3 spans 12 amino acids. V was pared by 7 bases and J by 5 bases, with 11 bases between. Germline assignment: CDR1 MNHEY and CDR2 SVGAGI. For the CDR3, the DNA is TGTGCCAGCACTCAGGACCGATATGGCTACACCTTC. Protein sequence: CASTQDRYGYTF.

The table lists this clonotype with many counts. The CDR3 here is CSASGSRGANQETQYF. The DNA for the CDR3 is TGCAGTGCTAGTGGATCCCGGGGCGCGAACCAAGAGACCCAGTACTTC. This rearrangement joins TRBV20-1 to TRBJ2-5; D may be TRBD1 or TRBD2 (5 bases each). Germline V lookup: CDR1 DFQATT, CDR2 SNEGSKA (reference sequence). Trimming removed 3 bases from V and 0 bases from J, with 17 bases in between. The CDR3 spans 16 residues.

The chain combines TRBV5-1 with TRBJ2-5; possible D gene TRBD2, 5 bases. This CDR3 spans 16 amino acids. Trimming pared 0 bases from V and 2 bases from J, leaving 14 bases between. The V gene's germline CDR1 is SGHRS and CDR2 YFSETQ. CDR3: CASSLARFGMQETQYF. CDR3 DNA: TGCGCCAGCAGCTTGGCCCGCTTCGGGATGCAAGAGACCCAGTACTTC.